This T cell receptor (beta chain) appears in the sequencing data of a study of lymphopenia after photon versus proton radiotherapy (dated by TCRdb to between 2019 and 2020). As for the study more broadly: The immunological effects of photon versus proton radiation therapy were compared in patients with gastrointestinal tumors who developed high-grade lymphopenia. The 15 to 25 patients in the cohort had gastrointestinal tumors, were treated with either photon or proton therapy, and subsequently developed lymphopenia. The study was designed to characterize how the impact on the immune system differs between the two radiation modalities. Overall study outcomes, separate from this receptor: Once the lymphocyte count had reached its nadir, the repertoires of photon-treated patients showed oligoclonal expansion, particularly of CD8+ Temra cells, and this expansion drove the decline in diversity. During treatment, patients who received photon therapy lost naive T cells and TCR diversity and gained effector/memory populations, whereas patients who received proton therapy remained relatively stable. Among patients across the cohort who died, overall survival time showed an inverse correlation with a larger post-nadir drop in TCR diversity. The survival association was assessed only in patients who died, and the authors presented better survival with proton therapy as a possibility rather than a demonstrated result.

The library came from the immunoSEQ multiplex PCR assay. T cell repertoires were profiled by deep sequencing of rearranged TCR beta loci, alongside multiparametric flow cytometry. TCRdb provides this immuneACCESS table in a form limited to in-frame rearrangements. Some clones are lacking; in checked studies, under half of them reflect an unresolved V gene, and why the rest are absent is not known. The sample table shows around 160,000 clones, and about 88% are seen once. About 4.3% of the sample is in the top ten clones. Including cysteine and phenylalanine, the CDR3 has 15 amino acids. CDR3 DNA only is kept here, 45 bases in frame from base 1. For this chain, trimming is 3 bases at the V end and 6 bases at the J end, and the number of junction bases without a gene match is 4. The CDR1 and CDR2 encoded by the germline V gene (reference sequence) are SGHNT and YYREEE. Turning to this clone: The target of this receptor is not known. No base qualities exist here, and no much larger clone lies one base off it.

The rearrangement combines TRBV5-4 with TRBJ2-7, with 15 middle bases fitting TRBD2. The receptor's source is a man in his fifties with gastric cancer. Sequencing was performed on peripheral blood, taken from a patient treated with photon-based radiotherapy. The nucleotide sequence is given as TGTGCCAGCAGCTCGGGACTAGCGGGAGGCGGCGAGCAGTACTTC. This codes for CASSSGLAGGGEQYF.